A selection of T cell receptor beta chains follows, all from one sample in a study of blood T cell repertoires in COVID-19. The table came from immunoSEQ multiplex PCR; TCRdb's copy has only in-frame clones and leaves some out. The sample includes approximately 250,000 clones, about 85% of them seen just once. Material for sequencing was peripheral blood. The receptors stem from a man younger than 30 with active or convalescent COVID-19. CDR3s include the opening cysteine and the closing phenylalanine or tryptophan.

j_gene: TRBJ2-1; v_gene: TRBV6-5; CDR3aa: CASSPILNNEQFF
j_gene: TRBJ1-1; v_gene: TRBV19; CDR3aa: CASSIGQGWRNTEAFF
j_gene: TRBJ1-1; v_gene: TRBV5-6; CDR3aa: CASSLVYTEAFF
j_gene: TRBJ2-7; v_gene: TRBV4-2; CDR3aa: CASSQRQGSYEQYF
j_gene: TRBJ2-3; v_gene: TRBV28; CDR3aa: CASSLAGRTDTQYF
j_gene: TRBJ2-2; v_gene: TRBV11-3; CDR3aa: CASSLTSDLGELFF
j_gene: TRBJ2-5; v_gene: TRBV5-4; CDR3aa: CASSLAKGETQYF
j_gene: TRBJ1-1; v_gene: TRBV5-1; CDR3aa: CASSPRVSPFRTHNYNAEAFF
j_gene: TRBJ1-6; v_gene: TRBV9; CDR3aa: CASSVGGGTSDSPLHF
j_gene: TRBJ2-3; v_gene: TRBV5-4; CDR3aa: CASSFWEGNTQYF
j_gene: TRBJ2-4; v_gene: TRBV4-2; CDR3aa: CASSQEGVQYF
j_gene: TRBJ2-7; v_gene: TRBV28; CDR3aa: CASTTGGNSYEQYF
j_gene: TRBJ2-7; v_gene: TRBV7-3; CDR3aa: CASSLQAGAYEQYF
j_gene: TRBJ1-6; v_gene: TRBV28; CDR3aa: CASSFAGRTNSPLHF
j_gene: TRBJ1-1; v_gene: TRBV11-3; CDR3aa: CASSWTGETEAFF
j_gene: TRBJ2-3; v_gene: TRBV6-5; CDR3aa: CASRSGSLGDTQYF
j_gene: TRBJ1-5; v_gene: TRBV28; CDR3aa: CASSKTQSVQPQHF
j_gene: TRBJ2-5; v_gene: TRBV20-1; CDR3aa: CSASRGPQETQYF
j_gene: TRBJ1-4; v_gene: TRBV30; CDR3aa: CASQRAGGEKLFF
j_gene: TRBJ1-2; v_gene: TRBV7-2; CDR3aa: CASRYSGGDGYTF
j_gene: TRBJ1-1; v_gene: TRBV27; CDR3aa: CASSSGQVNTEAFF
j_gene: TRBJ2-2; v_gene: TRBV4-2; CDR3aa: CASSDFLRNTGELFF
j_gene: TRBJ2-1; v_gene: TRBV7-3; CDR3aa: CASSWGQGDRDEQFF
j_gene: TRBJ2-1; v_gene: TRBV4-1; CDR3aa: CASSLPYGQGTNEQFF
j_gene: TRBJ1-1; v_gene: TRBV19; CDR3aa: CASRIGQGSTEAFF
j_gene: TRBJ1-2; v_gene: TRBV19; CDR3aa: CASSMGQVNYGYTF
j_gene: TRBJ1-6; v_gene: TRBV4-2; CDR3aa: CASSQGDRNSPLHF
j_gene: TRBJ2-5; v_gene: TRBV6-5; CDR3aa: CASEDRDQETQYF
j_gene: TRBJ2-7; v_gene: TRBV11-2; CDR3aa: CASSLVGDEQYF
j_gene: TRBJ1-5; v_gene: TRBV19; CDR3aa: CASRTNDRGMHQPQHF
j_gene: TRBJ2-7; v_gene: TRBV5-4; CDR3aa: CASSYRDSSPYEQYF
j_gene: TRBJ2-7; v_gene: TRBV15; CDR3aa: CATSRGRGQGWEQYF
j_gene: TRBJ2-1; v_gene: TRBV4-3; CDR3aa: CASSQDGGPRSYNEQFF
j_gene: TRBJ2-3; v_gene: TRBV24-1; CDR3aa: CATSDLPGLNPDTQYF
j_gene: TRBJ2-3; v_gene: TRBV19; CDR3aa: CATATGTGTDTQYF
j_gene: TRBJ2-7; v_gene: TRBV6-5; CDR3aa: CASSARTDYEQYF
j_gene: TRBJ2-1; v_gene: TRBV5-6; CDR3aa: CASSRFEDRGHEQFF
j_gene: TRBJ2-7; v_gene: TRBV5-1; CDR3aa: CASSLGQHYEQYF
j_gene: TRBJ1-6; v_gene: TRBV27; CDR3aa: CASSPTGLSSPLHF
j_gene: TRBJ1-5; v_gene: TRBV3-1/TRBV3-2; CDR3aa: CASSQGGGNQPQHF
j_gene: TRBJ2-3; v_gene: TRBV24-1; CDR3aa: CATSEVAGEVDTQYF
j_gene: TRBJ1-6; v_gene: TRBV2; CDR3aa: CASGGQDNSPLHF
j_gene: TRBJ2-1; v_gene: TRBV24-1; CDR3aa: CATSATYGTGALNEQFF
j_gene: TRBJ1-4; v_gene: TRBV3-1/TRBV3-2; CDR3aa: CASSQESEKLFF
j_gene: TRBJ2-5; v_gene: TRBV7-2; CDR3aa: CASSSSTVPETQYF
j_gene: TRBJ1-1; v_gene: TRBV9; CDR3aa: CASSETGMNTEAFF
j_gene: TRBJ2-7; v_gene: TRBV10-3; CDR3aa: CATNTGSYEQYF
j_gene: TRBJ1-2; v_gene: TRBV20-1; CDR3aa: CSARGEYGYTF
j_gene: TRBJ2-2; v_gene: TRBV12-5; CDR3aa: CASVGQGTLAGGRNTGELFF
j_gene: TRBJ2-6; v_gene: TRBV28; CDR3aa: CASSTGESGANVLTF
j_gene: TRBJ2-5; v_gene: TRBV5-1; CDR3aa: CASSLATGWGETQYF
j_gene: TRBJ1-1; v_gene: TRBV24-1; CDR3aa: CASGRDRGILGTEAFF